The source of this TCR beta chain is a study of beta chain features in type 1 diabetes. Whole-study findings and limits: Any role of HLA type in TCRB rearrangement remained unresolved here. Researchers report that Type 1 diabetes patients had moderately but significantly shorter TCRB CDR3s across all four CD4+ subsets.

The study reverse transcribed the entire isolated RNA, so it sequenced expressed TCRB transcripts. The table came from immunoSEQ multiplex PCR; TCRdb's copy has only in-frame clones and leaves some out. The data show 250,000 to 400,000 clones, with approximately 15% seen just once and around 7% held by the top ten. In germline, CDR1 is MNHNY, CDR2 SVGAGI (reference sequence). V was trimmed by 6 bases and J by 8 bases, leaving 21 bases between them. The CDR3 is 15 amino acids. This clone was observed many times. Its antigen is unknown. Researchers reported sorting CD4+ naive, central memory, regulatory and stem cell-like memory cells via CD45RO/CCR7/CD25/CD127/CD95/CD27.

V is TRBV6-6 and J is TRBJ2-3, with D possibly TRBD1 on 6 matching bases. The sequencing input was central memory CD4+ T cells from blood. The sequence derives from a man between 25 and 39 years old in good health. DNA of the CDR3: TGTGCCAGCAGCTCCCCAACAGGGCGTAAGGGTACGCAGTATTTT. Protein sequence: CASSSPTGRKGTQYF.